Shown below are 2 T cell receptor beta chains from a single sample sequenced in a study of human T cells and chemical hapten exposure. TCRdb itself ran the RACE reads through MiXCR, one entry per CDR3 protein. The data hold about 260,000 distinct CDR3 sequences, with approximately 8.6% observed a single time. Time point here: pre-sensitization, week 0. This sample's treatment: therapeutic diphenylcyclopropenone sensitization with weekly scalp DPC. Material: whole blood, obtained in connection with sensitization to the hapten diphenylcyclopropenone (DPC). These receptors were taken from a woman between 40 and 55 years old with alopecia areata. Some clones in this sample may be carry-over from other donors' samples.

This clonotype was seen a few times. This chain connects TRBV10-3 to TRBJ1-1; 7 bases agree with TRBD1. The CDR3 has 13 amino acids. J lost 2 bases, V lost 7 bases, and 4 bases had no gene match. Per the germline V gene, CDR1 is ENHRY and CDR2 is SYGVKD. The CDR3 spells CAITDRANTEAFF. For the CDR3, the DNA is TGTGCCATCACCGACAGGGCCAACACTGAAGCTTTCTTT.

This clonotype was seen ten or more times. This chain uses TRBV5-6 with TRBJ2-5; a weak D match, TRBD2 (5 bases). The germline V gene encodes CDR1 SGHDT and CDR2 YYEEEE. V was shortened by 9 bases and J by 2 bases, with 23 bases between the two germline ends. The CDR3 runs 16 residues. The CDR3 is CATGELLGAEQETQYF. The CDR3 nucleotides read TGTGCCACCGGGGAGTTACTGGGTGCGGAACAAGAGACCCAGTACTTC. Full variable domain (outside the CDR3, taken from reference TRBV5-6 and TRBJ2-5): DAGVTQSPTHLIKTRGQQVTLRCSPKSGHDTVSWYQQALGQGPQFIFQYYEEEERQRGNFPDRFSGHQFPNYSSELNVNALLLGDSALYLCATGELLGAEQETQYFGPGTRLLVL.